The TCR beta chain described here comes from a study of T-cell memory formation after mild COVID-19 (dated by TCRdb to about 2021). For the study in its entirety: Most TCR sequence clusters were specific to one of the two donors. In two donors, T-cell clones that expanded and contracted after mild COVID-19 were followed by sequencing TCRalpha and TCRbeta repertoires longitudinally. Two young, previously healthy adult volunteers made up the cohort, one male and one female.

The germline V end is reduced by 5 bases and the J end by 7 bases; junction bases left unmatched: 5. The germline V gene (reference sequence) supplies CDR1 DFQATT and CDR2 SNEGSKA. Inclusive of the bounding cysteine and phenylalanine, the CDR3 is 12 residues long. Only CDR3 DNA is held: 36 bases, read in frame from base 1. Ficoll-Paque density gradient centrifugation was used to isolate PBMCs. Data came from an Illumina NovaSeq 6000. Using 5'RACE with constant-segment primers, TCRalpha and TCRbeta cDNA libraries were constructed, with sample barcodes and unique molecular identifiers added in the process. RNA was extracted from every sample with Trizol reagent. The libraries were amplified in two PCR steps, and the second step added a second sample barcode and Illumina TruSeq adapters. Libraries were sequenced on an Illumina NovaSeq with 2 x 150 bp paired-end reads. The study's processing was this. The reads were demultiplexed and collapsed into UMI-guided consensus sequences using migec v1.2.7. With mixcr v2.1.11, UMI consensuses were aligned to TRA and TRB V and J templates and assembled into clonotypes. A clonotype was counted as expanded or contracted only if both edgeR and NoisET called the change significant, with noise models trained on biological replicates. edgeR calls used a false discovery rate-adjusted p below 0.01 and a log2 fold-change threshold of 1. As an exploratory analysis of dynamics, PCA with hierarchical clustering was applied to max-normalized trajectories of the 1000 most abundant clonotypes. Each responding clone was given a CD4 or CD8 phenotype based on the CD4+ and CD8+ repertoires, which had been sequenced separately. In TCRdb, the public reads were trimmed at Q25 with fastp and aligned with MiXCR, with productive beta chains retained. Each CDR3 protein gets just one entry, which takes the most common genes and DNA from the rows behind it. TCRdb's processing, not the study's, gives the V and J calls here. The sample table lists about 130,000 distinct CDR3 sequences, about a sixth of them with a count of one. Clones ranked in the top ten supply 5.2% of the sample.

Beyond this particular receptor, the publication reports: SARS-CoV-2 specificity of the second-wave clones peaking on day 37 was not confirmed. From day 15 to 85, contracting clones showed balanced CD4/CD8 phenotypes, whereas a second wave of clones that expanded from day 15 to 37 leaned towards CD4+. Some responding clones were detected in pre-infection memory, which suggested that pre-existing cross-reactive memory T cells had joined the SARS-CoV-2 response. Only two mild cases were covered by the study, and larger cohorts that include severe cases with pre-infection samples were considered necessary. Contracting CD4+ clones appeared mostly in the CM and EM memory subsets, whereas CD8+ clones were enriched in EMRA.

On this clonotype itself: Its target antigen remains unknown. Nothing much larger sits one base from this clone, and base qualities are not available.

Sequencing was performed on PBMCs or a T cell subset sorted from them (not recorded which). This receptor was obtained from a man aged 18 to 30 who had mild COVID-19 (a few samples of this study predate the infection). The sample titles of this study are shuffled in the database, so cell type and time point are left out; the donor was told from shared clones. This chain joins TRBV20-1 to TRBJ1-5; TRBD1 matches 7 bases in the middle. The bases are TGCAGTGCTCGACAGGGCGGCCAGCCCCAGCATTTT. The resulting protein is CSARQGGQPQHF.